This record covers a single T cell receptor beta chain. Antigen specificity is unknown. This sample was included in a study of beta chain features in type 1 diabetes. Whole-study context: Summed over all samples, the examined sorted cells came to roughly 110,000,000. Notes on the study in general: TCRB CDR3 length was moderately but significantly reduced in all four CD4+ subsets of Type 1 diabetes patients.

Sequencing targeted expressed TCRB transcripts, as all isolated RNA had been reverse transcribed. Some clones are missing from TCRdb's copy, which holds only in-frame ones; the method was immunoSEQ multiplex PCR. The sample consists of roughly 240,000 clones, 24% of them appearing once. This clonotype originated in a woman in her thirties with type 1 diabetes. Sample: naive CD4+ T cells from blood.

DNA of the CDR3: TGTGCCAGTACCAATGCTGGCGGGCGGGGTAATGAGCAGTTCTTC. Encoded protein: CASTNAGGRGNEQFF. The V gene is TRBV19, the J gene TRBJ2-1; possibly TRBD2 for D (6 bases). Trimming took off 7 bases at V and 7 bases at J, with 20 bases between the two ends. CDR1 is LNHDA, CDR2 SQIVND, per germline (reference sequence). CDR3 length equals 15 residues.